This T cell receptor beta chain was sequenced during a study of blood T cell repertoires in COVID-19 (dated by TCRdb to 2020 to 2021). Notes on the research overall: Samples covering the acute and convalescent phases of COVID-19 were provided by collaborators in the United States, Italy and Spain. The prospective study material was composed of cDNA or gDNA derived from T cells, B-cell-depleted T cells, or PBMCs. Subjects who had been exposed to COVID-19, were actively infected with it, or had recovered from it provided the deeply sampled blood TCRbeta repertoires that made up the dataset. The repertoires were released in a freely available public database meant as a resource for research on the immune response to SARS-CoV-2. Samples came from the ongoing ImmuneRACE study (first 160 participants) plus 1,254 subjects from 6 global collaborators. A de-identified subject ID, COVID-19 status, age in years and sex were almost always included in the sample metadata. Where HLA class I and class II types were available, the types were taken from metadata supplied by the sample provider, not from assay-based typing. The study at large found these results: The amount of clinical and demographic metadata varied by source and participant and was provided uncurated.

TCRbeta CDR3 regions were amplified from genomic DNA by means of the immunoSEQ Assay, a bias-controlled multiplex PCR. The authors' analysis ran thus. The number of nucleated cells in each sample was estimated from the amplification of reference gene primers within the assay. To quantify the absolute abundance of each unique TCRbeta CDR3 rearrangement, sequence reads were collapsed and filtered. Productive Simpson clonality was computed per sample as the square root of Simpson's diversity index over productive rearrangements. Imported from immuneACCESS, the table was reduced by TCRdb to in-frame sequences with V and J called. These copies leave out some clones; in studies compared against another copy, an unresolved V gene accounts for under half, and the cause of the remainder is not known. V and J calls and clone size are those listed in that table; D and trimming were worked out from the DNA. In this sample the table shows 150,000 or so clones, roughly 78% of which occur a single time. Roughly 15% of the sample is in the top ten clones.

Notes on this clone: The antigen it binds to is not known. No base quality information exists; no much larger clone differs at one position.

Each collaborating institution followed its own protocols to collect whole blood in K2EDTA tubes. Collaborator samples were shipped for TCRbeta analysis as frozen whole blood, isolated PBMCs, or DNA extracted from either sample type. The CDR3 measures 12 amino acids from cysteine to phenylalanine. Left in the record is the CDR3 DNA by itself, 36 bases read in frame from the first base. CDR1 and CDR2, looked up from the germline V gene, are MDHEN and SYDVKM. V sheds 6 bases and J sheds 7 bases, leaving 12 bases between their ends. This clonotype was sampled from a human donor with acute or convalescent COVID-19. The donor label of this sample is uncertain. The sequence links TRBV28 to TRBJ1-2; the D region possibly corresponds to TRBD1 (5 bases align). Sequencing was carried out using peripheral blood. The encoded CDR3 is CASRARGGGYTF. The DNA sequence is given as TGTGCCAGCAGGGCCCGGGGGGGTGGCTACACCTTC.